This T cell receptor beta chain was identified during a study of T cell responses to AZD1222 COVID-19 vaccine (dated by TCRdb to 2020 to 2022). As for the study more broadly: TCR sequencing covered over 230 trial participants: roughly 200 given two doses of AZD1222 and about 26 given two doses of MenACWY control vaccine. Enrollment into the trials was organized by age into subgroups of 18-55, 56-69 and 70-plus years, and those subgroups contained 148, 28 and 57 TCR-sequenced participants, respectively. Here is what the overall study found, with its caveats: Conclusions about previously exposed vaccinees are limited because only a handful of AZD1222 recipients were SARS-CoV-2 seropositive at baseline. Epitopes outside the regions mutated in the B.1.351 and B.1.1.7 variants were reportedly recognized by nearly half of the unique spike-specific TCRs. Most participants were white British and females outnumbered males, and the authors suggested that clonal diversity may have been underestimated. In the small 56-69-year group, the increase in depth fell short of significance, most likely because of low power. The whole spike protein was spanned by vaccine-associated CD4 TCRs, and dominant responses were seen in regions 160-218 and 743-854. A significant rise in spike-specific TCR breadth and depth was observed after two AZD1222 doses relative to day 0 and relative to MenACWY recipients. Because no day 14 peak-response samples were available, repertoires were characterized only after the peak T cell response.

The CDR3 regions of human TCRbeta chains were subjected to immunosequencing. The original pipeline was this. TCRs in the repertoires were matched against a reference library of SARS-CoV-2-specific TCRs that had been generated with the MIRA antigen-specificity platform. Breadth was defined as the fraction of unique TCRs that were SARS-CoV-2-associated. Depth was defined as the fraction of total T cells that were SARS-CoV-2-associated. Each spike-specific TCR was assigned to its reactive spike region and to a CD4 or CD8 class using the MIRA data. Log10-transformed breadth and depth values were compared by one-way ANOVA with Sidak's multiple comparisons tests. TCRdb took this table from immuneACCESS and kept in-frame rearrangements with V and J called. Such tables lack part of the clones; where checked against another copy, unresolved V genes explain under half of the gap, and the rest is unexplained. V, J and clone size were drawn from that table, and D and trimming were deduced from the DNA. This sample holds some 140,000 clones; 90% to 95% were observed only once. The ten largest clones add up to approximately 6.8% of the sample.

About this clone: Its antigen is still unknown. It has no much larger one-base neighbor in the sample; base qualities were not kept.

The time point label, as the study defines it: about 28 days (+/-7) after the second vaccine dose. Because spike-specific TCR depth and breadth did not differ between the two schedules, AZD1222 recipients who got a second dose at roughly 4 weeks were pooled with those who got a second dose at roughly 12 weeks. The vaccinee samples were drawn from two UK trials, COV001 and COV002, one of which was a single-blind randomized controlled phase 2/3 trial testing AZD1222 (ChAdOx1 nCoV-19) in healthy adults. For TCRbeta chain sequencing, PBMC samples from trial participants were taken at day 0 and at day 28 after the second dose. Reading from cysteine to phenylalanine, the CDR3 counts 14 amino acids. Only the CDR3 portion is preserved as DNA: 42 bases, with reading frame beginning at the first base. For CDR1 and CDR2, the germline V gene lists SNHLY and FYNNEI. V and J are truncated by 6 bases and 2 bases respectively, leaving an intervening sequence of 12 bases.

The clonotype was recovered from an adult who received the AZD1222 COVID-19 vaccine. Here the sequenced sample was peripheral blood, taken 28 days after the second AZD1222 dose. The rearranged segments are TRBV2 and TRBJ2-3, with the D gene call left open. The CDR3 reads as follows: CASSRVVSTDTQYF. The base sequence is TGTGCCAGCAGCCGAGTAGTTTCCACAGATACGCAGTATTTT. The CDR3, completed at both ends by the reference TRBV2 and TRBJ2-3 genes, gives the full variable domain EPEVTQTPSHQVTQMGQEVILRCVPISNHLYFYWYRQILGQKVEFLVSFYNNEISEKSEIFDDQFSVERPDGSNFTLKIRSTKLEDSAMYFCASSRVVSTDTQYFGPGTRLTVL.